The 23 T cell receptor beta chains below all came from one sample that was sequenced in a study of a mutant IDH1 vaccine in newly diagnosed glioma (dated by TCRdb to about 2021). The sample's time point label, decoded: week 11, during vaccination. Each vaccine dose was 300 ug of a 20-mer mutant IDH1 peptide in Montanide, given subcutaneously with topical imiquimod. Library preparation used the immunoSEQ multiplex PCR assay. TCRdb took this table from immuneACCESS and kept in-frame rearrangements with V and J called. Such tables lack part of the clones; where checked against another copy, unresolved V genes explain under half of the gap, and the rest is unexplained. Counted in this sample were 35,000 to 50,000 clones; roughly 84% of them appeared once. 2% to 2.5% of the sample belongs to the ten largest clones. The antigens these receptors bind are not known. The specimen comprised PBMCs, sampled from a glioma patient whose treatment included an IDH1 peptide vaccine. All receptors come from a man in his forties or fifties with glioma.

The chain recombines TRBV2 with TRBJ2-1; possibly TRBD2 for D (5 bases). The ends were cut back, 5 bases at V and 12 bases at J, with 17 bases in the middle. This CDR3 has 13 amino acids. The V gene's germline CDR1 is SNHLY and CDR2 FYNNEI. CDR3 DNA sequence: TGTGCCAGCAGTCTAGCTGACGTATCGATGCAGTTCTTC. Encoded protein: CASSLADVSMQFF. The full variable domain, its missing parts supplied by reference TRBV2 and TRBJ2-1, is EPEVTQTPSHQVTQMGQEVILRCVPISNHLYFYWYRQILGQKVEFLVSFYNNEISEKSEIFDDQFSVERPDGSNFTLKIRSTKLEDSAMYFCASSLADVSMQFFGPGTRLTVL.

The chain recombines TRBV9 with TRBJ2-5; D possibly uses TRBD1 or TRBD2 (7 bases each). Looked up from germline, CDR1 is SGDLS and CDR2 is YYNGEE. Trimming cost V 0 bases and J 5 bases, with 17 bases left between them. The CDR3 extends over 16 amino acids. CDR3 coding DNA: TGTGCCAGCAGCGTAGATGCAGGGGGGGGTAGGGAGACCCAGTACTTC. Translating gives CASSVDAGGGRETQYF.

The genes are TRBV7-9 and TRBJ2-7; D not resolved. Between the trimmed V and J ends, which lost 3 bases and 3 bases, there was a span of 9 bases. There are 13 residues in the CDR3. The germline gives CDR1 SEHNR, CDR2 FQNEAQ (reference sequence). The CDR3 reads CASSFYRNYEQYF. The CDR3 DNA follows: TGTGCCAGCAGCTTTTACCGCAACTACGAGCAGTACTTC.

The chain uses TRBV4-1 and TRBJ2-5; D perhaps matches TRBD2 (6 bases). The CDR3 contains 16 residues. Per the germline V gene, CDR1 is MGHRA and CDR2 is YSYEKL. The V and J ends lost 4 bases and 3 bases respectively, with 18 bases between them. The DNA of the CDR3 is TGCGCCAGCAGCCCGTACATATCGGGCGGGAAAGAGACCCAGTACTTC. Its translation: CASSPYISGGKETQYF.

The rearrangement joins TRBV19 to TRBJ1-5, with 7 bases lining up with TRBD1. CDR1 is LNHDA and CDR2 is SQIVND in the germline V gene (reference sequence). CDR3 length: 13 residues. J gave up 4 bases and V 8 bases, and 5 bases lay outside the gene matches. CDR3 amino acids: CASEDRRNQPQHF. The CDR3 DNA sequence: TGTGCCAGTGAGGACAGGCGAAATCAGCCCCAGCATTTT.

The genes are TRBV5-1 and TRBJ1-1, with TRBD1 matching over 7 bases. Germline V CDR1 and CDR2: SGHRS, YFSETQ. The CDR3 loop spans 15 amino acids. The ends lost 4 bases at V and 5 bases at J; junction bases unmatched: 11. CDR3 amino acids: CASSPPEGARTEAFF. Here the CDR3 DNA reads TGCGCCAGCAGCCCCCCCGAGGGGGCGCGAACTGAAGCTTTCTTT.

The chain joins TRBV4-1 to TRBJ1-2; TRBD1 is a possible D gene (6 bases). Trimming cost V 4 bases and J 4 bases, with 16 bases left between them. Germline assignment: CDR1 MGHRA and CDR2 YSYEKL. CDR3 length: 15 amino acids. In DNA form, the CDR3 reads TGCGCCAGCAGCCCCCTCGTTGGGGGGCCCTATGGCTACACCTTC. Translation gives CASSPLVGGPYGYTF.

This clone was picked up one time. This rearrangement joins TRBV21-1 to TRBJ2-7. TRBV21-1 is a listed pseudogene. This CDR3 is 14 amino acids long. The CDR3 reads CASSKSKGIHEQYF. In nucleotides, the CDR3 is TGTGCCAGCAGCAAATCAAAGGGCATCCACGAGCAGTACTTC.

This clone was counted a few times. The rearrangement joins TRBV7-2 to TRBJ2-1, with no clear D. Germline-derived CDR1 and CDR2 are SGHTA and FQGNSA. V was trimmed by 5 bases and J by 10 bases, leaving 9 bases between them. The CDR3 is made up of 11 amino acids. CDR3 residues: CASSQAGEQFF. In DNA, the CDR3 is TGTGCCAGCAGCCAAGCCGGGGAGCAGTTCTTC.

The rearrangement uses TRBV14 and TRBJ2-6; D remains ambiguous. CDR1 SGHDN and CDR2 FVKESK come from the germline V gene. Between the trimmed V and J ends, which lost 6 bases and 0 bases, there was a span of 9 bases. The CDR3 has 15 residues. DNA of the CDR3: TGTGCCAGCAGTCAACAGTACTCTGGGGCCAACGTCCTGACTTTC. Protein sequence: CASSQQYSGANVLTF.

This rearrangement joins TRBV15 to TRBJ2-1; 7 bases line up with TRBD2. The V and J ends lost 6 bases and 6 bases, in that order; junction bases with no gene match: 2. The germline V gene has CDR1 LNHNV and CDR2 YYDKDF (reference sequence). The CDR3 is made up of 12 amino acids. The CDR3 protein is CATRTSRNEQFF. DNA of the CDR3: TGTGCCACCAGGACTAGCCGCAATGAGCAGTTCTTC.

V usage is TRBV25-1 and J usage is TRBJ2-7, with a possible D match to TRBD2 (6 bases). The CDR3 totals 15 residues. Germline CDR1 and CDR2: MGHDK and SYGVNS. Trimming took off 3 bases at V and 6 bases at J, with 18 bases between the two ends. This chain's CDR3 is CASSDRGTLISEQYF. In nucleotides, the CDR3 is TGTGCCAGCAGTGATCGGGGGACCCTTATTAGCGAGCAGTACTTC.

The chain couples TRBV4-3 to TRBJ2-3, with D perhaps TRBD1 (8 bases). Looked up from germline, CDR1 is LGHNA and CDR2 is YSLEER. The CDR3 runs 15 residues. The V gene lost 4 bases and the J gene lost 3 bases, with 14 bases spanning the gap. This CDR3 reads CASSLGQGGTDTQYF. The CDR3 DNA is TGCGCCAGCAGCCTCGGACAGGGAGGGACAGATACGCAGTATTTT.

This chain links TRBV4-3 with TRBJ1-5, with 7 bases lining up with TRBD1. Germline CDR1 and CDR2: LGHNA and YSLEER. The CDR3 runs 16 residues. With V trimmed by 2 bases and J by 3 bases, 7 bases remained unmatched. CDR3 amino acids: CASSQRYQGDNQPQHF. The CDR3 DNA sequence: TGCGCCAGCAGCCAACGGTACCAGGGGGACAATCAGCCCCAGCATTTT.

The sample holds a few counts of this clone. The chain combines TRBV5-1 with TRBJ2-2, with D possibly matching TRBD1 (5 bases). Germline CDR1 and CDR2: SGHRS and YFSETQ. Trimming pared 6 bases from V and 6 bases from J, leaving 12 bases between. The length of the CDR3 is 13 residues. CDR3: CASTTGSSGELFF. The CDR3 DNA reads as TGCGCCAGCACAACAGGTTCTTCCGGGGAGCTGTTTTTT. Using reference TRBV5-1 and TRBJ2-2 for the parts outside the CDR3, the full variable domain is KAGVTQTPRYLIKTRGQQVTLSCSPISGHRSVSWYQQTPGQGLQFLFEYFSETQRNKGNFPGRFSGRQFSNSRSEMNVSTLELGDSALYLCASTTGSSGELFFGEGSRLTVL.

The chain joins TRBV6-5 to TRBJ2-5; D might be TRBD2 (6 bases). This CDR3 region has 16 residues. Germline CDR1 MNHEY, CDR2 SVGAGI. V was pared by 2 bases and J by 5 bases, with 18 bases between. The CDR3 DNA reads TGTGCCAGCAGTTACGGTTCGGAGGGAACTTCGGAGACCCAGTACTTC. As protein: CASSYGSEGTSETQYF.

The chain carries TRBV18 and TRBJ2-1, with D uncertain. Germline V gene sequence: CDR1 KGHSH, CDR2 LQKENI. The CDR3 length is 13 residues. V was shortened by 1 base and J by 3 bases, with 4 bases between the two germline ends. The CDR3 region has the DNA TGTGCCAGCTCACCACGGGACTACAATGAGCAGTTCTTC. Its protein product is CASSPRDYNEQFF.

The gene calls are TRBV7-2 and TRBJ2-7; 7 positions match TRBD2. This CDR3 has 13 amino acids. J was trimmed by 7 bases and V by 2 bases; bases with no gene match: 5. Looked up from germline, CDR1 is SGHTA and CDR2 is FQGNSA. The CDR3 is CASSLQAGREQYF. Here the CDR3 DNA reads TGTGCCAGCAGCTTACAAGCGGGAAGGGAGCAGTACTTC.

The rearrangement joins TRBV2 to TRBJ1-5; D gene unclear. The ends were cut back, 3 bases at V and 2 bases at J, with 8 bases in the middle. Germline V gene lookup returns CDR1 SNHLY and CDR2 FYNNEI. The CDR3 is 14 residues long. The CDR3 DNA follows: TGTGCCAGCAGTGAGCAGAGGGGCAATCAGCCCCAGCATTTT. It translates to CASSEQRGNQPQHF. The full variable domain, its missing parts supplied by reference TRBV2 and TRBJ1-5, is EPEVTQTPSHQVTQMGQEVILRCVPISNHLYFYWYRQILGQKVEFLVSFYNNEISEKSEIFDDQFSVERPDGSNFTLKIRSTKLEDSAMYFCASSEQRGNQPQHFGDGTRLSIL.

This clone turned up a few times. The V call is TRBV2, the J call TRBJ1-5, with no clear D. This CDR3 is 13 amino acids long. V was clipped by 5 bases and J by 6 bases, with 11 bases between them. Germline assignment: CDR1 SNHLY and CDR2 FYNNEI. CDR3 in amino acids: CASSPVWVQPQHF. The CDR3 DNA follows: TGTGCCAGCAGTCCGGTGTGGGTTCAGCCCCAGCATTTT.

The chain uses TRBV5-1 and TRBJ2-7; D call uncertain. The CDR3 loop spans 10 amino acids. Trimming cost V 3 bases and J 2 bases, with 0 bases left between them. CDR1 is SGHRS and CDR2 is YFSETQ in the germline V gene. In DNA form, the CDR3 reads TGCGCCAGCAGCTCCTACGAGCAGTACTTC. Translated: CASSSYEQYF.

This sequence joins TRBV2 and TRBJ2-7; maybe TRBD2 (7 bases). Germline V gives CDR1 SNHLY, CDR2 FYNNEI. The CDR3 loop spans 11 amino acids. The chain's CDR3 is CAGGADYEQYF. As DNA, the CDR3 is TGTGCGGGGGGGGCGGATTACGAGCAGTACTTC.

This sequence joins TRBV5-1 and TRBJ2-7; no clear D. The CDR3 is 13 residues long. Deletions cut 1 base from V and 3 bases from J, with 8 bases between. Germline CDR1 reads SGHRS; CDR2 reads YFSETQ. The CDR3 region has the DNA TGCGCCAGCAGCTTGTCTCGAAGCTACGAGCAGTACTTC. Amino acid sequence: CASSLSRSYEQYF. The variable domain in full, completed from reference TRBV5-1 and TRBJ2-7, reads KAGVTQTPRYLIKTRGQQVTLSCSPISGHRSVSWYQQTPGQGLQFLFEYFSETQRNKGNFPGRFSGRQFSNSRSEMNVSTLELGDSALYLCASSLSRSYEQYFGPGTRLTVT.